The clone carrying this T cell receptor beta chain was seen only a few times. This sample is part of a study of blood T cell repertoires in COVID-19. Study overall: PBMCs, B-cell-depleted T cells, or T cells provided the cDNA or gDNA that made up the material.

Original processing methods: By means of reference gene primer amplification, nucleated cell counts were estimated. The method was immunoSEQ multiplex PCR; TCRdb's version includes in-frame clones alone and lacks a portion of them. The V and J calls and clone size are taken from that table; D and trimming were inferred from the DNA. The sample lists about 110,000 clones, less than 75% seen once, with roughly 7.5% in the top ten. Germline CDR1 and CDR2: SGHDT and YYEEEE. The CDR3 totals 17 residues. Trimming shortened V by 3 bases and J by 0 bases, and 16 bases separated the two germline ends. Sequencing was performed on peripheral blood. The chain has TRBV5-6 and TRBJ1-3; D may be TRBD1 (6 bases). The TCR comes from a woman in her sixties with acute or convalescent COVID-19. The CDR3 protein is CASSYPGGRFSGNTIYF. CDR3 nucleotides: TGTGCCAGCAGCTATCCGGGGGGGCGATTCTCTGGAAACACCATATATTTT.